Listed here are 4 T cell receptor beta chains from one sample, sequenced in a study of blood T cells in healthy people across ages. It was with a sample-barcoded 5' primer and a J-beta primer mix that a second PCR of roughly 7 to 12 cycles was run. TCRdb used MiXCR to reprocess the 5' RACE reads, holding one entry per CDR3 protein. Of roughly 1,500,000 distinct CDR3 sequences in the sample, 30% to 40% were seen once. Sequences were obtained from blood. These receptors were obtained from a woman aged 25 to 39 in good health.

V and J are TRBV21-1 and TRBJ2-2; the DNA was not compared with TRBD2, the D call given in the table. TRBV21-1 has pseudogene status. This CDR3 region has 14 residues. As DNA, the CDR3 is TGTGCCAGAAAATTAGGGACCTATTCCGGGGAGCTGTTTTTT. It translates to CARKLGTYSGELFF.

This clonotype came up many times. The rearrangement uses TRBV2 and TRBJ2-3; 15 nucleotides align to TRBD2. With V trimmed by 4 bases and J by 3 bases, 2 bases remained unmatched. CDR3 size: 16 residues. CDR1 is SNHLY, CDR2 FYNNEI, per germline. DNA of the CDR3: TGTGCCAGCAGTGGGACTAGCGGGAGGGATACAGATACGCAGTATTTT. This encodes CASSGTSGRDTDTQYF.

This clonotype was counted once. This sequence joins TRBV2 and TRBJ2-1, with TRBD2 matching over 10 bases. The CDR3 has 17 amino acids. Germline loops: CDR1 SNHLY, CDR2 FYNNEI. V trimming: 5 bases; J trimming: 1 base; junction bases outside the gene matches: 8. CDR3 nucleotide sequence: TGTGCCAGCAGTACATTACTAGCGGGGTTGTCCTACAATGAGCAGTTCTTC. It specifies CASSTLLAGLSYNEQFF. The variable domain in full, with the rest retrieved from reference TRBV2 and TRBJ2-1, is EPEVTQTPSHQVTQMGQEVILRCVPISNHLYFYWYRQILGQKVEFLVSFYNNEISEKSEIFDDQFSVERPDGSNFTLKIRSTKLEDSAMYFCASSTLLAGLSYNEQFFGPGTRLTVL.

The chain combines TRBV18 with TRBJ2-1, with D hard to call. The CDR3 sequence is 14 residues long. V dropped 3 bases and J dropped 4 bases, with 10 bases sitting between them. Germline values: CDR1 KGHSH, CDR2 LQKENI. Here the CDR3 reads CASSPLMGYNEQFF. The CDR3 coding sequence is TGTGCCAGCTCACCCTTGATGGGTTACAATGAGCAGTTCTTC. Full variable domain (missing parts from reference TRBV18 and TRBJ2-1): NAGVMQNPRHLVRRRGQEARLRCSPMKGHSHVYWYRQLPEEGLKFMVYLQKENIIDESGMPKERFSAEFPKEGPSILRIQQVVRGDSAAYFCASSPLMGYNEQFFGPGTRLTVL.